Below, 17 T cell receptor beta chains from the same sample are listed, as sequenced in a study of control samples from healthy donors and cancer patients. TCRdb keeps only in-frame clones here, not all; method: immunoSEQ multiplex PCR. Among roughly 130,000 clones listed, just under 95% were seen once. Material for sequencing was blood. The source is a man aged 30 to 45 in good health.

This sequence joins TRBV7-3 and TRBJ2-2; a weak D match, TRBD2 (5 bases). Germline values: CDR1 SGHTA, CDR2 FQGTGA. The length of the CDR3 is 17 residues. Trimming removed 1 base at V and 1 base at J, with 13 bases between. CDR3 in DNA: TGTGCCAGCAGCTTAAATAGGCTAGCCGAGAACACCGGGGAGCTGTTTTTT. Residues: CASSLNRLAENTGELFF.

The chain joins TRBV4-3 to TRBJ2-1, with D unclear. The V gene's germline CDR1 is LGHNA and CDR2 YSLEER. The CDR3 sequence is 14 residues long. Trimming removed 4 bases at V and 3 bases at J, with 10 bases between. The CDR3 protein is CASSPTRSYNEQFF. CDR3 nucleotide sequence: TGCGCCAGCAGCCCTACTCGAAGCTACAATGAGCAGTTCTTC.

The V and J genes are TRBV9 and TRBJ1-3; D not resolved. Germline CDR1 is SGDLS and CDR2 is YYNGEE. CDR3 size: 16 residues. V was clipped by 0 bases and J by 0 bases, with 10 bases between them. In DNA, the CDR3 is TGTGCCAGCAGCGTAGATCGGGCGGGCTCTGGAAACACCATATATTTT. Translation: CASSVDRAGSGNTIYF.

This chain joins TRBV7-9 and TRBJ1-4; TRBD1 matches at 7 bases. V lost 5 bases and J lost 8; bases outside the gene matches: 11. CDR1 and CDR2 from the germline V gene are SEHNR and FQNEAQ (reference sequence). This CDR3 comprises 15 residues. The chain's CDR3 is CASSNRQGSGEKLFF. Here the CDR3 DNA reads TGTGCCAGCAGCAACCGACAGGGCTCTGGGGAAAAACTGTTTTTT.

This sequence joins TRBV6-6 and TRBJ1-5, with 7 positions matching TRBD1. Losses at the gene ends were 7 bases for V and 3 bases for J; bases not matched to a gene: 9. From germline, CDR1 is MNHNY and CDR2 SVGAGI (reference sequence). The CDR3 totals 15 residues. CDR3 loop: CASTPGQRYNQPQHF. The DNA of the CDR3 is TGTGCCAGCACCCCGGGACAGAGATACAATCAGCCCCAGCATTTT.

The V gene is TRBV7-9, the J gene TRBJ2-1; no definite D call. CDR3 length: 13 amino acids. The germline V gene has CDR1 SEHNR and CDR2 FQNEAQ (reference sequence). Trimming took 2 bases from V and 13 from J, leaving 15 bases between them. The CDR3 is CASSLRSQQNQFF. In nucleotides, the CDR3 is TGTGCCAGCAGCTTACGTTCACAGCAAAATCAGTTCTTC.

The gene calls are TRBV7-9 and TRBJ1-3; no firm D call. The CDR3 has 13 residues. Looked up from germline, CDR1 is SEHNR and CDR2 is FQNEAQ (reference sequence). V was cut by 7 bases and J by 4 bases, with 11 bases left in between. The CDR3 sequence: CASTPPAGNTIYF. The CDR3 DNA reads TGTGCCAGCACCCCCCCGGCCGGAAACACCATATATTTT.

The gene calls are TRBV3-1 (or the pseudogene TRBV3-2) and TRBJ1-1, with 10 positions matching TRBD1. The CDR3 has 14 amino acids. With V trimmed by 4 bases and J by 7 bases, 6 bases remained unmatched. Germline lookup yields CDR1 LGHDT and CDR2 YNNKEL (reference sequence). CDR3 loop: CASSRTGGILEAFF. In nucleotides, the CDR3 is TGTGCCAGCAGCCGGACAGGGGGGATCCTTGAAGCTTTCTTT.

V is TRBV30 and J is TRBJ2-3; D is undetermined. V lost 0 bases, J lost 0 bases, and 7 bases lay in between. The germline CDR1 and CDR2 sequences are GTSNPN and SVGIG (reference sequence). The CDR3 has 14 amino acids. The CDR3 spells CAWSVTLSTDTQYF. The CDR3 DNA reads TGTGCCTGGAGTGTCACCCTTAGCACAGATACGCAGTATTTT.

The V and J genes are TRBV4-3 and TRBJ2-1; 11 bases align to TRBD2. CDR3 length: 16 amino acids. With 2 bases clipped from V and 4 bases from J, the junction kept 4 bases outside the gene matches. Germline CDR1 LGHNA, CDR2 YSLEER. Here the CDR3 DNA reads TGCGCCAGCAGCCAAACTAGCGGGGGCTTTTACAATGAGCAGTTCTTC. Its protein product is CASSQTSGGFYNEQFF.

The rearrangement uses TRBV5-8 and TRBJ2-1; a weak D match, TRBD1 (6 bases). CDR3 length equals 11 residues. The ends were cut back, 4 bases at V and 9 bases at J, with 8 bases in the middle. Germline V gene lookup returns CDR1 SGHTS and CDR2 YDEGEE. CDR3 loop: CASSTGFEQFF. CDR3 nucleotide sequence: TGTGCCAGCAGCACAGGGTTTGAGCAGTTCTTC.

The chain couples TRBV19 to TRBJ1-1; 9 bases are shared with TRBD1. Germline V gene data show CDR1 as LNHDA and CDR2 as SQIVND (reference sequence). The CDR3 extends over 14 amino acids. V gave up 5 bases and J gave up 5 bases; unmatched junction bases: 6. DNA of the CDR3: TGTGCCAGTAGTCTTGACAGGGGGTTTACTGAAGCTTTCTTT. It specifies CASSLDRGFTEAFF.

The CDR3 region is CASSALAGAAYEQYF. CDR3 DNA sequence: TGTGCCAGCAGCGCCCTAGCGGGGGCCGCCTACGAGCAGTACTTC. The chain combines TRBV5-4 with TRBJ2-7; the match to TRBD2 covers 10 bases. The CDR3 spans 15 residues. In germline, CDR1 is SGHNT, CDR2 YYREEE (reference sequence). With V trimmed by 4 bases and J by 2 bases, 6 bases remained unmatched.

CDR3 sequence reads: CAWSPGPTEAFF. The CDR3 coding sequence is TGTGCCTGGAGTCCGGGACCCACTGAAGCTTTCTTT. The genes are TRBV30 and TRBJ1-1; a possible D gene is TRBD1 (5 bases). The V gene's germline CDR1 is GTSNPN and CDR2 SVGIG (reference sequence). The CDR3 is 12 amino acids. V lost 2 bases, J lost 4 bases, and 8 bases lay in between.

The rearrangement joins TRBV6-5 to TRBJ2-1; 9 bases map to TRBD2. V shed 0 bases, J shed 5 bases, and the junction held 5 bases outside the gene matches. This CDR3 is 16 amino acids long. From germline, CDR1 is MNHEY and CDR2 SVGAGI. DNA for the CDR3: TGTGCCAGCAGTTACTCGCGGGGGGGCAAGAACAATGAGCAGTTCTTC. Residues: CASSYSRGGKNNEQFF.

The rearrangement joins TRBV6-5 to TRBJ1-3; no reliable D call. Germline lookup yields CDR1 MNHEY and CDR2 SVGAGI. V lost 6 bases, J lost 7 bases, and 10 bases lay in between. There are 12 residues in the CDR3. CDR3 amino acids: CASRSSWNTIYF. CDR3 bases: TGTGCCAGCAGAAGTAGTTGGAACACCATATATTTT.

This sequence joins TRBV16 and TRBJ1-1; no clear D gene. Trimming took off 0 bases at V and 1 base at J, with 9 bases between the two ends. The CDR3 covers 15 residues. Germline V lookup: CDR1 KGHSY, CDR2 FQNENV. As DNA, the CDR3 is TGTGCCAGCAGCCAATCGCACAGCTCGAACACTGAAGCTTTCTTT. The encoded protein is CASSQSHSSNTEAFF.